This T cell receptor (beta chain) was profiled in a study of OX40 agonist ivuxolimab in advanced cancers. Turning to the study itself: Across the patients, intravenous ivuxolimab was delivered every 2 weeks at 0.01 to 10 mg/kg. General study points: The study found among the lowest clonal expansion in partial responders at 0.1-3.0 mg/kg.

Repertoires were generated with immunoSEQ multiplex PCR, while TCRdb's copy carries only in-frame clones and drops some. The sample has about 27,000 clones; 65% to 90% are singletons. Autoimmune disease history or systemic immunosuppression disqualified patients. On this clone: Antigen specificity is unknown.

Germline V gene data show CDR1 as SGHDT and CDR2 as YYEEEE. The CDR3 runs to 15 residues. V lost 0 bases and J lost 5; bases outside the gene matches: 2. V is TRBV5-6 and J is TRBJ2-2; 9 bases agree with TRBD1. This specimen was CD4+ or CD8+ T cells sorted from blood, taken in a trial of the OX40 agonist ivuxolimab. This TCR was sampled from an adult with an advanced solid tumor such as melanoma, head and neck, liver or kidney cancer. CDR3 sequence: CASSLGTGETGELFF. The DNA of the CDR3 is TGTGCCAGCAGCTTGGGGACAGGGGAGACCGGGGAGCTGTTTTTT.